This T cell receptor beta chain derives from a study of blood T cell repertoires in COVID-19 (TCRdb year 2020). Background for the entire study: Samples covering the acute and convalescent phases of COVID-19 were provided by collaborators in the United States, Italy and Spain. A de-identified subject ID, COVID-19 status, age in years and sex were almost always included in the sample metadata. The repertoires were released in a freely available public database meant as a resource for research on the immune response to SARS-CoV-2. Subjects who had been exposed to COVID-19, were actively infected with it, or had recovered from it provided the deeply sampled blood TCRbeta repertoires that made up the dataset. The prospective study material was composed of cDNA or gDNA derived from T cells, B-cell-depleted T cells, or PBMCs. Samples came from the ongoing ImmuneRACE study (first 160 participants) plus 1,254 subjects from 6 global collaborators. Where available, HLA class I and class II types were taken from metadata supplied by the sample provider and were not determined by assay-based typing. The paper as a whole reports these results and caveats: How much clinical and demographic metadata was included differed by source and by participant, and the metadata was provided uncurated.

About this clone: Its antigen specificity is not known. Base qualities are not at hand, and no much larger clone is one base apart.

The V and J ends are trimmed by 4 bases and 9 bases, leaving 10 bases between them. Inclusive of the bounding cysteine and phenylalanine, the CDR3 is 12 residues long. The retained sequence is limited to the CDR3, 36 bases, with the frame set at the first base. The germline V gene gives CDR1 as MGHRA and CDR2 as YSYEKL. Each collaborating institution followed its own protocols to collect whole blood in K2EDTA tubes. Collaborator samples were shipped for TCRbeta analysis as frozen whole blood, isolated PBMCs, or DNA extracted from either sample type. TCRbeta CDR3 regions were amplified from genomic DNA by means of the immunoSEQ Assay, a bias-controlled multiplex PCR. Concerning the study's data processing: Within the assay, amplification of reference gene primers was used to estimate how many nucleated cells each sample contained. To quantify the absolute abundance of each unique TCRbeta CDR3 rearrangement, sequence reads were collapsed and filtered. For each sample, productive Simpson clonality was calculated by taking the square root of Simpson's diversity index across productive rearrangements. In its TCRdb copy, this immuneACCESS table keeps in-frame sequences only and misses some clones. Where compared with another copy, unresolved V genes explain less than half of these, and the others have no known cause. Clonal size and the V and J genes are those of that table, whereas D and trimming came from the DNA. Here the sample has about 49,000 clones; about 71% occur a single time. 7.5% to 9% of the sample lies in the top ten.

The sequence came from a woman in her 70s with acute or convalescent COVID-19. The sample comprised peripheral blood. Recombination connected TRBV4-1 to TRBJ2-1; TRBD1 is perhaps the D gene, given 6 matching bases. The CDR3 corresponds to CASSPKGGEQFF. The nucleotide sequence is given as TGCGCCAGCAGCCCGAAAGGGGGTGAGCAGTTCTTC.